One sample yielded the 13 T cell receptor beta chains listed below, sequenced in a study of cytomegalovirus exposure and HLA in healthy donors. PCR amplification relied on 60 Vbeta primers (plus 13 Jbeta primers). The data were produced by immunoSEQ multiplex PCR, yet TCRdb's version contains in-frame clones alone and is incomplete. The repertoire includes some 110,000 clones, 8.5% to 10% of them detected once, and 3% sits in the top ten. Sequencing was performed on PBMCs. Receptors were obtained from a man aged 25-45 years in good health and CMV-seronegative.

The CDR3 region has the DNA TGTGCCAGCAGTGAGGCGCCTAAAGGCGGCTATGAGCAGTTCTTC. It encodes CASSEAPKGGYEQFF. The chain links TRBV6-1 to TRBJ2-1; no clear D gene. V shed 3 bases and J shed 8 bases, with 17 bases lying between them. CDR1 is MNHNS and CDR2 is SASEGT in the germline V gene. There are 15 residues in the CDR3.

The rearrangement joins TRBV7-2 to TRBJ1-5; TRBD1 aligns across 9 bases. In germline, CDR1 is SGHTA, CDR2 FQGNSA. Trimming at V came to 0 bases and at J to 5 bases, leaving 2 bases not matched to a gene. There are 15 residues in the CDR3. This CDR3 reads CASSLAGTGYQPQHF. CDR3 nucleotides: TGTGCCAGCAGCTTAGCTGGGACAGGGTATCAGCCCCAGCATTTT.

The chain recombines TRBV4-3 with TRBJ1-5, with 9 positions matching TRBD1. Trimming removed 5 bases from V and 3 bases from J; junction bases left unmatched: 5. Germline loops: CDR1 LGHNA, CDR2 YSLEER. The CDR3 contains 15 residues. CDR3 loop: CASSKGQGFNQPQHF. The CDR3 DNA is TGCGCCAGCAGCAAGGGACAGGGATTCAATCAGCCCCAGCATTTT.

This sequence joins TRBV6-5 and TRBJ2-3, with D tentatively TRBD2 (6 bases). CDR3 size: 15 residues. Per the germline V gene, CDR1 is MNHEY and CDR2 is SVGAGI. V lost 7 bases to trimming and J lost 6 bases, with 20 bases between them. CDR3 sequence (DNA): TGTGCCAGCACCCCAACCCGGGGGAGAACTGATACGCAGTATTTT. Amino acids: CASTPTRGRTDTQYF.

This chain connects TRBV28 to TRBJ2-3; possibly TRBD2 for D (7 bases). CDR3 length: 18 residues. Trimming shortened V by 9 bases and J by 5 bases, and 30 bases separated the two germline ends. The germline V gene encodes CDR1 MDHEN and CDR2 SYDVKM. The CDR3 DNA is TGTGCCAGTTCAAAACCACGCGGGGGCAGGGTTGGTAAAGATACGCAGTATTTT. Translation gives CASSKPRGGRVGKDTQYF.

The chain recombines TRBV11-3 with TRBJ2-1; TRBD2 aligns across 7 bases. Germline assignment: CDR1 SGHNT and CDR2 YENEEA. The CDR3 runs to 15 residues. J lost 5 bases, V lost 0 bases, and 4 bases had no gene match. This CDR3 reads CASSLDRGRDNEQFF. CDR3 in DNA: TGTGCCAGCAGCTTAGATCGGGGGAGGGACAATGAGCAGTTCTTC.

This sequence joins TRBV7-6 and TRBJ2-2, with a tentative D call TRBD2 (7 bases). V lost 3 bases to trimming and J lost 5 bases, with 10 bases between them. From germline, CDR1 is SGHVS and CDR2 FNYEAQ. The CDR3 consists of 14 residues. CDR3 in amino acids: CASSLEGGTGELFF. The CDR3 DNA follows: TGTGCCAGCAGCTTGGAGGGGGGGACCGGGGAGCTGTTTTTT. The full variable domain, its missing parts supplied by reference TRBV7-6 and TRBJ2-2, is GAGVSQSPRYKVTKRGQDVALRCDPISGHVSLYWYRQALGQGPEFLTYFNYEAQQDKSGLPNDRFSAERPEGSISTLTIQRTEQRDSAMYRCASSLEGGTGELFFGEGSRLTVL.

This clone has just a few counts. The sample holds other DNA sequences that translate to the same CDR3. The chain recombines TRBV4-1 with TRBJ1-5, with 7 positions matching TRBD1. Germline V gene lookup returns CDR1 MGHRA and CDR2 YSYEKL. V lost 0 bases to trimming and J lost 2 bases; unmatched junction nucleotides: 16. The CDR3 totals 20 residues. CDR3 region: CASSQEQGGAHLRGNQPQHF. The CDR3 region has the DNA TGCGCCAGCAGCCAAGAGCAGGGGGGCGCACACCTCAGAGGCAATCAGCCCCAGCATTTT.

The CDR3 nucleotides are TGTGCCAGCAGGTCCCAGCGGGGGGAAGGTCGCACCGGGGAGCTGTTTTTT. Protein: CASRSQRGEGRTGELFF. The chain links TRBV7-2 to TRBJ2-2; 9 positions agree with TRBD2. Trimming at V came to 6 bases and at J to 4 bases, leaving 12 bases not matched to a gene. This CDR3 spans 17 amino acids. Germline-derived CDR1 and CDR2 are SGHTA and FQGNSA.

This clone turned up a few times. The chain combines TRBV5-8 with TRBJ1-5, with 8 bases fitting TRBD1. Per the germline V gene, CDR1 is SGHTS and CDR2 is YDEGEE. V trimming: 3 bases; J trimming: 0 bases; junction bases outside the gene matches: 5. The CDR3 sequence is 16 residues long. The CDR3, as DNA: TGTGCCAGCAGCTCCGGACAGGGCGGTAGCAATCAGCCCCAGCATTTT. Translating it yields CASSSGQGGSNQPQHF. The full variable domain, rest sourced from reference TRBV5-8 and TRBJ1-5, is EAGVTQSPTHLIKTRGQQATLRCSPISGHTSVYWYQQALGLGLQFLLWYDEGEERNRGNFPPRFSGRQFPNYSSELNVNALELEDSALYLCASSSGQGGSNQPQHFGDGTRLSIL.

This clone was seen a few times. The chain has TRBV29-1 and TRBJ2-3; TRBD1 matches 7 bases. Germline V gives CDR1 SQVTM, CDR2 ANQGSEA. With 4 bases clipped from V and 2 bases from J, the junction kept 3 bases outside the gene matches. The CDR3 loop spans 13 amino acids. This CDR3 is CSVAGQNTDTQYF. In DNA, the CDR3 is TGCAGCGTTGCGGGACAGAACACAGATACGCAGTATTTT.

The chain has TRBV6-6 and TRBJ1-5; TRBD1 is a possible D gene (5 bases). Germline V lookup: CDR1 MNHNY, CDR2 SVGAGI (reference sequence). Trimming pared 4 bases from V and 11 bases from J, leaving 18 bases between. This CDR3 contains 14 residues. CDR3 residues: CASSLTVEGPAQHF. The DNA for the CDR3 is TGTGCCAGCAGTTTGACAGTCGAAGGGCCGGCCCAGCATTTT.

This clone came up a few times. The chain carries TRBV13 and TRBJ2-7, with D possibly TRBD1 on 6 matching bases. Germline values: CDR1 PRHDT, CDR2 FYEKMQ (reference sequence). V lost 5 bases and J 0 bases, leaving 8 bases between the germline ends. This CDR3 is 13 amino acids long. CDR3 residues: CASSGQRSYEQYF. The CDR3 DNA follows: TGTGCCAGCAGCGGACAGCGCTCCTACGAGCAGTACTTC.